This TCR beta chain was obtained from a study of PD-1 blockade in classical Hodgkin lymphoma (dated by TCRdb to the early 2020s). Broadly, across the study: Nivolumab dosing was 3 mg/kg intravenously every 2 weeks, continuing until either disease progression or unacceptable toxicity. The study used TCR beta sequencing and CyTOF to define a peripheral blood immune signature of response to PD-1 blockade in classical Hodgkin lymphoma. Study-wide conclusions, independent of this receptor: A significant rise by C4D1 was seen in CD4+ but not CD8+ TCR diversity (p=0.0027 vs p=0.16), with the rise being most apparent in complete responders (p=0.02). Newly diagnosed patients were reported to have lower baseline TCR diversity than healthy donors, and relapsed/refractory patients were reported to have lower baseline TCR diversity still. The study was restricted to a single clinical trial cohort, and the causes of repertoire differences, possibly disease activity or prior therapy, were left undefined. Patients starting nivolumab less than 1 year after ASCT had lower diversity and were excluded from later analyses to avoid confounding by immune reconstitution. Among trial patients, those achieving complete response had baseline diversity similar to that of newly diagnosed patients, while diversity was significantly lower in partial responders and progressors.

The Qiagen DNeasy kit was used to extract genomic DNA both from unsorted PBMCs and from the negatively selected CD4+ and CD8+ fractions. TCR beta CDR3 regions were subjected to amplification by immunoSEQ multiplex PCR with primers that anneal to V and J segments. A synthetic immune receptor repertoire was used to minimize amplification bias, and any remaining bias was removed computationally after sequencing. As for how the authors treated the data: Repertoire diversity was quantified as the Shannon entropy index using custom Python scripts. Unsorted, CD4+ and CD8+ repertoires were analyzed separately, except in combined analyses where CD4+ and CD8+ sequences were merged in silico. A clone was considered expanded if an increase in frequency of at least 2-fold after treatment relative to C1D1 was found, and a pseudocount of 0.5 was applied to clones undetected at baseline. Singleton clones were defined as clones with 0 or 1 copy at C1D1, and non-singleton clones were defined as clones with 2 or more copies. Clones expanded in unsorted samples were labelled as CD4+, CD8+ or unknown by matching protein sequences in sorted samples from the same patient. Wilcoxon tests on paired samples were used to test changes in diversity from C1D1 to C4D1. TCRdb's version of the immuneACCESS table is confined to in-frame rearrangements and falls short of the full clone set. An unresolved V gene accounts for under half of the shortfall where checked; the remainder is of unknown origin. D and trimming come from the DNA, and the V and J calls and clone size come from that table. The sample table shows some 22,000 clones, and around 77% are seen once. The top ten clones comprise 15% to 20% of the sample.

Sample time point, as interpreted from the label and publication: cycle 2 day 1 (C2D1) of nivolumab. Every trial patient had relapsed following autologous stem cell transplantation, and prior brentuximab vedotin exposure was what differed among cohorts A, B and C. A total of 50 to 70 patients with relapsed/refractory classical Hodgkin lymphoma made up the trial cohort, and each patient's best overall response was complete response, partial response or progressive disease. Single-agent nivolumab was administered to trial patients in the multi-cohort phase II CheckMate 205 trial. An independent review committee assessed best overall response by applying the 2007 International Working Group response criteria. Trial PBMCs were collected just before the start of nivolumab (C1D1) and during therapy at cycle 2 day 1 and cycle 4 day 1. Peripheral blood was collected in 8 mL Vacutainer Cell Preparation Tubes, from which PBMCs were isolated by centrifugation and then cryopreserved.

Comment on this clone: No antigen is known for it. No base quality values were provided; no much bigger clone lies one nucleotide off.

V drops 3 bases and J drops 0 bases, leaving 3 bases in between. Sequences MNHNS (CDR1) and SASEGT (CDR2) are obtained from the germline V gene. The CDR3 covers 12 residues, taking in both the cysteine and the valine. Only the CDR3 part of the read is kept: 36 bases, read in frame from the first base. The input for sequencing was peripheral blood mononuclear cells (PBMCs), taken before the second cycle of nivolumab. The rearranged chain carries TRBV6-1 and TRBJ2-7; the D gene is unclear. This clonotype originated in a human donor with classical Hodgkin lymphoma. CDR3 region: CASSEVSYEQYV. Here is the DNA: TGTGCCAGCAGTGAGGTCTCCTACGAGCAGTACGTC.